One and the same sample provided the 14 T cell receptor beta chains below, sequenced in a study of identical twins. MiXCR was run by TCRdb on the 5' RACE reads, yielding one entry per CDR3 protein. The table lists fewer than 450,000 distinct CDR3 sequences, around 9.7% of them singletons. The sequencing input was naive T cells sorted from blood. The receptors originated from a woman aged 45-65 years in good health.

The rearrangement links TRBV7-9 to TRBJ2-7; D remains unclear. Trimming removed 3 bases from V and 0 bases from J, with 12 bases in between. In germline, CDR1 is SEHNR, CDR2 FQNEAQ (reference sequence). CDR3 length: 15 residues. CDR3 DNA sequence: TGTGCCAGCAGCTTCCGGGTTTCCTTCTCCTACGAGCAGTACTTC. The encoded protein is CASSFRVSFSYEQYF.

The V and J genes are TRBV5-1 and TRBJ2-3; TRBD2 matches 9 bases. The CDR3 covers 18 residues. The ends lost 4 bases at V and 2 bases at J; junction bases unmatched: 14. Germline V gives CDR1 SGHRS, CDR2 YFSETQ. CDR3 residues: CASSHLGAGGRTTDTQYF. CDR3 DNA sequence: TGCGCCAGCAGCCACTTGGGAGCGGGAGGCCGGACCACAGATACGCAGTATTTT.

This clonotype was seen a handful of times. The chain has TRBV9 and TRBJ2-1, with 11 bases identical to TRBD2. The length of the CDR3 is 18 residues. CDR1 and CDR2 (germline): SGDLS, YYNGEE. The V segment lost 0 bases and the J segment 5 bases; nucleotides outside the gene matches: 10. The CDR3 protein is CASSVAVIAGGPHNEQFF. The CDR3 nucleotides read TGTGCCAGCAGCGTAGCCGTCATAGCGGGAGGGCCCCACAATGAGCAGTTCTTC.

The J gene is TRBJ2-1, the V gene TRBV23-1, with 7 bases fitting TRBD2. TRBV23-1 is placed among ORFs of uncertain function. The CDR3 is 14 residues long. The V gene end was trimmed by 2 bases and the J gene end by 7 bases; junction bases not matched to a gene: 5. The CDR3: CASSQDGRPNEQFF. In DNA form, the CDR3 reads TGCGCCAGCAGTCAAGACGGGAGGCCAAATGAGCAGTTCTTC.

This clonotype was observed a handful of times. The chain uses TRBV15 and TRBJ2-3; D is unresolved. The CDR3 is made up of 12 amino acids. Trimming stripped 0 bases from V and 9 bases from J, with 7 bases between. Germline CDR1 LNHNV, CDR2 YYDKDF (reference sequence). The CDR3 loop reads CATSRDGATQYF. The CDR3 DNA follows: TGTGCCACCAGCAGAGACGGAGCCACGCAGTATTTT.

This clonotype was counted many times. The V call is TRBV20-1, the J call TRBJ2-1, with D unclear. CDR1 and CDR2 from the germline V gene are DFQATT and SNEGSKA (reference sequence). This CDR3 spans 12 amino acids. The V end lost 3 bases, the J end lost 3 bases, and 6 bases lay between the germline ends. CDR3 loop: CSASPVYNEQFF. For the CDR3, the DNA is TGCAGTGCTAGCCCCGTCTACAATGAGCAGTTCTTC.

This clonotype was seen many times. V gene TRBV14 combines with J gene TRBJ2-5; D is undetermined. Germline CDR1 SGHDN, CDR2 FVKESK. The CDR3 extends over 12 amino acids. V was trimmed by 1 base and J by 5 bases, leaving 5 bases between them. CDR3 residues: CASSQVRETQYF. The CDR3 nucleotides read TGTGCCAGCAGCCAAGTCCGGGAGACCCAGTACTTC.

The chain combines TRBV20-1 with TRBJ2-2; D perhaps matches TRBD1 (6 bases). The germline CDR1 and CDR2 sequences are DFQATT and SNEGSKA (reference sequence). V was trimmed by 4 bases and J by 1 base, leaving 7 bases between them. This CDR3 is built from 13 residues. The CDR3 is CSATGVNTGELFF. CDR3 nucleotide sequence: TGCAGTGCTACAGGGGTGAACACCGGGGAGCTGTTTTTT.

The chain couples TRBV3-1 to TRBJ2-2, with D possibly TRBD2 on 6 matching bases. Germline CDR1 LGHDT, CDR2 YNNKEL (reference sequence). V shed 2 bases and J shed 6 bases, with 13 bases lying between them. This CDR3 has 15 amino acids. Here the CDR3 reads CASSQRAGISGELFF. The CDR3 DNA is TGTGCCAGCAGCCAAAGGGCGGGGATCTCCGGGGAGCTGTTTTTT. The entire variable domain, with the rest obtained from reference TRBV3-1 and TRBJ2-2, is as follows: DTAVSQTPKYLVTQMGNDKSIKCEQNLGHDTMYWYKQDSKKFLKIMFSYNNKELIINETVPNRFSPKSPDKAHLNLHINSLELGDSAVYFCASSQRAGISGELFFGEGSRLTVL.

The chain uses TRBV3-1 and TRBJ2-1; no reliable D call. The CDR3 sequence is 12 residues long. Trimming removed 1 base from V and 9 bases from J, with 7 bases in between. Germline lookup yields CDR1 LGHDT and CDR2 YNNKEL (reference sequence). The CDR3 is CASSQGTREQFF. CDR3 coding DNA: TGTGCCAGCAGCCAAGGTACGCGTGAGCAGTTCTTC.

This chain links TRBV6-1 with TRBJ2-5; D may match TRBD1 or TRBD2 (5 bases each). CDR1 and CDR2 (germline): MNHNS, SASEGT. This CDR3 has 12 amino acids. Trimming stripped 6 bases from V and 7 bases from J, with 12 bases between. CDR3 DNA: TGTGCCAGCAGGGGGCCGGCGGGGACCCAGTACTTC. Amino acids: CASRGPAGTQYF.

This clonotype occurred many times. CDR3 loop: CASSQDWVGKTQYF. The CDR3 region has the DNA TGCGCCAGCAGCCAAGATTGGGTGGGTAAGACCCAGTACTTC. V usage is TRBV4-1 and J usage is TRBJ2-5; D is unresolved. This CDR3 has 14 amino acids. Germline V gene data show CDR1 as MGHRA and CDR2 as YSYEKL. V gave up 0 bases and J gave up 6 bases, with 11 bases separating them.

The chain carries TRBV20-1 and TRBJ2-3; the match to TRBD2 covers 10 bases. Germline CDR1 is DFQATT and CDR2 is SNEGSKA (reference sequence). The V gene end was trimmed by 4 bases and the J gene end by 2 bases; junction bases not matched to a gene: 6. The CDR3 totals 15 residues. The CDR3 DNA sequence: TGCAGTGCTACCGTGACTAGCGGGCCCACAGATACGCAGTATTTT. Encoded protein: CSATVTSGPTDTQYF.

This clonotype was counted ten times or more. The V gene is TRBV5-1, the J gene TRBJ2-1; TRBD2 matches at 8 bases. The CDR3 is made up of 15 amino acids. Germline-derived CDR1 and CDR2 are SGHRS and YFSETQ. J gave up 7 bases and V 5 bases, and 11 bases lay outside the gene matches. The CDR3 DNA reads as TGCGCCAGCAGAGAGCCTACCGGGAGGGGGAATGAGCAGTTCTTC. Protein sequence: CASREPTGRGNEQFF.